This entry concerns a single T cell receptor beta chain. The antigen remains unidentified. Repertoires were generated with immunoSEQ multiplex PCR, while TCRdb's copy carries only in-frame clones and drops some. Here the sample spans under 100,000 clones, about 85% being singletons. This sample is drawn from a study of OX40 agonist ivuxolimab in advanced cancers. Samples of blood were obtained at baseline, on cycle 4 day 1, and on cycle 7 day 1. Findings and limits, study-wide: Which antigen the expanded peripheral T cells recognized is unknown.

Specimen: CD4+ or CD8+ T cells sorted from blood, collected in a trial of the OX40 agonist ivuxolimab. The TCR sequence derives from an adult with an advanced solid tumor such as melanoma, head and neck, liver or kidney cancer.

The CDR3 DNA reads as TGTGCCAGCAGCTCAGCAGGGGATACGCAGTATTTT. Translating gives CASSSAGDTQYF. The V gene is TRBV7-8, the J gene TRBJ2-3; TRBD1 might be the D (5 bases). The V and J ends lost 4 bases and 6 bases respectively, with 8 bases between them. Germline assignment: CDR1 SGHVS and CDR2 FQNEAQ. This CDR3 has 12 residues.